The 24 T cell receptor beta chains reported below all come from one sample, sequenced in a study of OX40 agonist ivuxolimab in advanced cancers. Measured with immunoSEQ multiplex PCR; TCRdb has only the in-frame clones, and not every one. The sample has about 94,000 clones, around 90% seen once. The sample here was CD4+ or CD8+ T cells sorted from blood, taken in a trial of the OX40 agonist ivuxolimab. The receptors originated from an adult with an advanced solid tumor such as melanoma, head and neck, liver or kidney cancer.

V gene TRBV19 combines with J gene TRBJ2-2; D possibly uses TRBD1 or TRBD2 (6 bases each). The CDR3 length is 16 residues. Trimming removed 3 bases at V and 3 bases at J, with 14 bases between. Germline V CDR1 and CDR2: LNHDA, SQIVND (reference sequence). CDR3 sequence: CASSMGGAWDTGELFF. In DNA, the CDR3 is TGTGCCAGTAGTATGGGGGGCGCTTGGGACACCGGGGAGCTGTTTTTT. Supplemented by reference TRBV19 and TRBJ2-2, the full variable domain reads DGGITQSPKYLFRKEGQNVTLSCEQNLNHDAMYWYRQDPGQGLRLIYYSQIVNDFQKGDIAEGYSVSREKKESFPLTVTSAQKNPTAFYLCASSMGGAWDTGELFFGEGSRLTVL.

The chain has TRBV7-6 and TRBJ2-5; D not certain. This CDR3 region has 14 residues. V lost 9 bases and J 0 bases, leaving 14 bases between the germline ends. Germline assignment: CDR1 SGHVS and CDR2 FNYEAQ. DNA for the CDR3: TGTGCCAGTTGCAAGACACTGTACCAAGAGACCCAGTACTTC. Protein product: CASCKTLYQETQYF. The whole variable domain, remainder taken from reference TRBV7-6 and TRBJ2-5, is GAGVSQSPRYKVTKRGQDVALRCDPISGHVSLYWYRQALGQGPEFLTYFNYEAQQDKSGLPNDRFSAERPEGSISTLTIQRTEQRDSAMYRCASCKTLYQETQYFGPGTRLLVL.

The J gene is TRBJ2-1, the V gene TRBV6-5; D gene unclear. This CDR3 contains 12 residues. The germline V and J ends were trimmed by 6 bases and 9 bases, with 12 bases remaining between them. CDR1 and CDR2 from the germline V gene are MNHEY and SVGAGI. CDR3 sequence reads: CASSTVGGEQFF. Here the CDR3 DNA reads TGTGCCAGCAGCACCGTCGGCGGTGAGCAGTTCTTC.

This clone was recorded a few times. This sequence joins TRBV11-1 and TRBJ2-3; the D is unclear. In germline, CDR1 is SGHAT, CDR2 FQDESV (reference sequence). The CDR3 spans 16 residues. V gave up 5 bases and J gave up 3 bases, with 18 bases separating them. Here the CDR3 DNA reads TGTGCCAGCAGCCAACAAGCTAGGTCTGGAACAGATACGCAGTATTTT. It is translated as CASSQQARSGTDTQYF.

The genes are TRBV9 and TRBJ2-1; 14 positions match TRBD2. The trim removed 1 base at V and 9 bases at J, leaving 9 bases unmatched. This CDR3 has 17 amino acids. Germline V gene lookup returns CDR1 SGDLS and CDR2 YYNGEE. The CDR3 loop reads CASSVIPGTSGSSEQFF. In DNA, the CDR3 is TGTGCCAGCAGCGTAATTCCCGGGACTAGCGGGAGTTCTGAGCAGTTCTTC.

Here the CDR3 DNA reads TGTGCCAGCAGCCCCCCCGCACGGACTAGCGGCCGGCTACGAGGGCAGCAGTACTTC. Its translation: CASSPPARTSGRLRGQQYF. The rearrangement links TRBV7-3 to TRBJ2-7; TRBD2 matches 10 bases. V gave up 5 bases and J gave up 8 bases; unmatched junction bases: 24. CDR3 size: 19 residues. CDR1 is SGHTA, CDR2 FQGTGA, per germline.

This rearrangement joins TRBV5-1 to TRBJ2-7; possible D gene TRBD1, 6 bases. This CDR3 is 14 amino acids long. CDR1 and CDR2 from the germline V gene are SGHRS and YFSETQ. V lost 3 bases, J lost 2 bases, and 12 bases lay in between. The CDR3 loop is CASSSTGSPYEQYF. The CDR3 nucleotides are TGCGCCAGCAGCTCTACAGGGTCCCCCTACGAGCAGTACTTC.

The J gene is TRBJ2-1, the V gene TRBV5-1; 10 nucleotides agree with TRBD1. This CDR3 is built from 16 residues. Germline assignment: CDR1 SGHRS and CDR2 YFSETQ. The J segment lost 8 bases and the V segment lost 2 bases, leaving 10 bases of the junction unmatched. CDR3 DNA: TGCGCCAGCAGCTTTGCGGGACAGGGGATCTCCGATGAGCAGTTCTTC. It translates to CASSFAGQGISDEQFF.

In nucleotides, the CDR3 is TGTGCCAGCAGTACGCGGGACAGCTTTAATTCACCCCTCCACTTT. This encodes CASSTRDSFNSPLHF. This chain connects TRBV27 to TRBJ1-6; the match to TRBD1 covers 7 bases. V shed 5 bases and J 6 bases; nucleotides not matched to a gene: 7. CDR3 size: 15 residues. Germline V gives CDR1 MNHEY, CDR2 SMNVEV (reference sequence).

The chain employs TRBV19 and TRBJ2-3, with 10 bases that match TRBD2. Germline values: CDR1 LNHDA, CDR2 SQIVND (reference sequence). The CDR3 covers 16 residues. Trimming removed 5 bases from V and 3 bases from J; junction bases left unmatched: 8. CDR3 amino acids: CASSPRGLAATDTQYF. DNA of the CDR3: TGTGCCAGTAGTCCCCGAGGACTAGCGGCTACAGATACGCAGTATTTT.

J is TRBJ2-7 and V is TRBV5-4; 8 nucleotides align to TRBD2. V shed 0 bases, J shed 5 bases, and the junction held 7 bases outside the gene matches. There are 15 residues in the CDR3. Germline CDR1 SGHNT, CDR2 YYREEE (reference sequence). This chain's CDR3 is CASSLAGPGGDEQYF. In DNA form, the CDR3 reads TGTGCCAGCAGCTTGGCGGGGCCGGGAGGGGACGAGCAGTACTTC.

This clone was observed once. The rearrangement joins TRBV15 to TRBJ1-6, with D uncertain. The CDR3 spans 15 residues. CDR1 and CDR2 (germline): LNHNV, YYDKDF (reference sequence). Trimming shortened V by 0 bases and J by 4 bases, and 7 bases separated the two germline ends. CDR3: CATSRDDAYNSPLHF. The CDR3 nucleotides are TGTGCCACCAGCAGAGACGACGCTTATAATTCACCCCTCCACTTT.

The CDR3 is CAISDGTGANYGYTF. Here the CDR3 DNA reads TGTGCCATCAGTGATGGGACAGGGGCTAACTATGGCTACACCTTC. This sequence joins TRBV10-3 and TRBJ1-2; 10 bases agree with TRBD1. The V and J ends lost 3 bases and 0 bases, in that order; junction bases with no gene match: 1. The CDR3 consists of 15 residues. Germline lookup yields CDR1 ENHRY and CDR2 SYGVKD.

V usage is TRBV4-2 and J usage is TRBJ1-5; no definite D call. The CDR3 runs to 14 residues. Germline V CDR1 and CDR2: LGHNA, YNFKEQ. Trimming pared 5 bases from V and 0 bases from J, leaving 8 bases between. The CDR3: CASSLMGSNQPQHF. The CDR3 DNA reads TGTGCCAGCAGCTTGATGGGTAGCAATCAGCCCCAGCATTTT.

The rearrangement uses TRBV5-5 and TRBJ2-7, with unresolved D. Germline lookup yields CDR1 SGHKS and CDR2 YYEKEE (reference sequence). The CDR3 is made up of 14 amino acids. Trimming cost V 0 bases and J 3 bases, with 10 bases left between them. For the CDR3, the DNA is TGTGCCAGCAGCTTGGACAGTCGAATCTACGAGCAGTACTTC. Protein product: CASSLDSRIYEQYF. Using reference TRBV5-5 and TRBJ2-7 for the parts outside the CDR3, the full variable domain is DAGVTQSPTHLIKTRGQQVTLRCSPISGHKSVSWYQQVLGQGPQFIFQYYEKEERGRGNFPDRFSARQFPNYSSELNVNALLLGDSALYLCASSLDSRIYEQYFGPGTRLTVT.

This clone was recorded once. The chain is built from TRBV19 and TRBJ2-7; D is ambiguous. Germline CDR1 LNHDA, CDR2 SQIVND (reference sequence). Trimming removed 3 bases from V and 2 bases from J, with 8 bases in between. CDR3 size: 13 residues. The CDR3 nucleotides read TGTGCCAGTAGTATGGGTCTGACCTACGAGCAGTACTTC. This sequence encodes CASSMGLTYEQYF.

CDR3 bases: TGTGCCAGCAGCTTTAGGGGGACCTCCTACGAGCAGTACTTC. This codes for CASSFRGTSYEQYF. V is TRBV7-2 and J is TRBJ2-7; D possibly corresponds to TRBD1 (6 bases). Trimming took 3 bases from V and 0 from J, leaving 9 bases between them. The length of the CDR3 is 14 residues. Germline V lookup: CDR1 SGHTA, CDR2 FQGNSA.

The J gene is TRBJ2-6, the V gene TRBV7-3, with 8 bases identical to TRBD2. This CDR3 has 19 residues. With V trimmed by 1 base and J by 0 bases, 8 bases remained unmatched. From germline, CDR1 is SGHTA and CDR2 FQGTGA. Written as DNA, the CDR3 is TGTGCCAGCAGCTTAAGCCCCCCGGGAGGGGTCTCTGGGGCCAACGTCCTGACTTTC. Protein product: CASSLSPPGGVSGANVLTF.

This chain joins TRBV7-2 and TRBJ2-7, with TRBD2 matching over 7 bases. Germline V gene data show CDR1 as SGHTA and CDR2 as FQGNSA. The CDR3 sequence is 13 residues long. After removal of 1 base from V and 6 bases from J, the junction contained 3 bases not matched to a gene. The DNA for the CDR3 is TGTGCCAGCAGCTTAGTAGCTAGCGGCGAGCAGTACTTC. Encoded protein: CASSLVASGEQYF.

This chain connects TRBV29-1 to TRBJ1-2; D perhaps matches TRBD1 (5 bases). Trimming took off 5 bases at V and 5 bases at J, with 15 bases between the two ends. The CDR3 consists of 13 residues. Germline CDR1 is SQVTM and CDR2 is ANQGSEA. CDR3 amino acids: CSVRDPTTYGYTF. Written as DNA, the CDR3 is TGCAGCGTTCGGGACCCTACTACTTATGGCTACACCTTC.

The chain uses TRBV10-3 and TRBJ2-2; D is undetermined. The CDR3 runs to 15 residues. V lost 2 bases and J lost 4, with 11 bases in between. The germline V gene encodes CDR1 ENHRY and CDR2 SYGVKD. The CDR3 loop is CAISETARGTGELFF. As DNA, the CDR3 is TGTGCCATCAGTGAGACAGCCCGAGGCACCGGGGAGCTGTTTTTT.

This clone was seen a few times. The chain employs TRBV5-1 and TRBJ2-2; 12 nucleotides match TRBD2. The J segment lost 6 bases and the V segment lost 5 bases, leaving 8 bases of the junction unmatched. CDR3 size: 16 residues. The V gene's germline CDR1 is SGHRS and CDR2 YFSETQ. The CDR3 nucleotides are TGCGCCAGCAGAGGTAAAGGACTAGCGGGGTCCGGGGAGCTGTTTTTT. Amino acid sequence: CASRGKGLAGSGELFF.

DNA for the CDR3: TGCGCCAGCAGCCAAGGGGCTAGCGCCTATGGAGAGCAGTACTTC. Translated, it gives CASSQGASAYGEQYF. The V and J genes are TRBV4-1 and TRBJ2-7, with a possible D match to TRBD2 (6 bases). V was clipped by 1 base and J by 7 bases, with 17 bases between them. CDR1 is MGHRA and CDR2 is YSYEKL in the germline V gene. There are 15 residues in the CDR3.

The V gene is TRBV21-1, the J gene TRBJ2-1; the D segment call TRBD2 is taken from the table without a DNA check. TRBV21-1 is annotated as a pseudogene. There are 17 residues in the CDR3. The CDR3 reads CASSLLCGLAAYNEQFF. The DNA for the CDR3 is TGTGCCAGCAGCTTACTATGCGGACTAGCGGCCTACAATGAGCAGTTCTTC.